This T cell receptor (beta chain) was observed in a study of blood T cell repertoires in COVID-19. Study information: The study drew acute and convalescent COVID-19 samples from the United States, Italy and Spain.

Germline V CDR1 and CDR2: SGHAT, FQNNGV. The CDR3 consists of 14 residues. V lost 2 bases and J lost 1, with 9 bases in between. Original processing notes: Quantification of nucleated cells was approximated via reference gene primer amplification. Measured with immunoSEQ multiplex PCR; TCRdb has only the in-frame clones, and not every one. From that table come the V and J calls and clone size; the DNA was used to work out D and trimming. The sample holds more than 140,000 clones, 65% to 90% seen once. This sequence joins TRBV11-2 and TRBJ2-7; D is perhaps TRBD1 (6 bases). This TCR derives from a woman aged 50 to 60 in a cohort sampled during active or convalescent COVID-19. The sequencing sample was made of peripheral blood. CDR3 coding DNA: TGTGCCAGCAGCTTAACGGACAGTTCCTACGAGCAGTACTTC. It codes for CASSLTDSSYEQYF.